These 11 T cell receptor beta chains were sequenced from one sample in a study of blood T cells in healthy people across ages. With a J-beta primer mix and a sample-barcoded 5' primer, a second PCR ran 7 to 11 cycles. TCRdb recomputed calls from the 5' RACE reads with MiXCR, one row per CDR3 protein. The sample yields about a million distinct CDR3 sequences, about 51% seen once. Sequenced input: blood. The receptors come from a woman aged 55 to 70 in good health.

This clonotype was observed a handful of times. This chain uses TRBV20-1 with TRBJ2-7; D assignment may be TRBD1 or TRBD2 (5 bases each). Trimming left V 2 bases short and J 3 bases short, with 11 bases between. The CDR3 sequence is 13 residues long. The germline V gene has CDR1 DFQATT and CDR2 SNEGSKA (reference sequence). CDR3 in amino acids: CSARPGRNYEQYF. The CDR3 bases are TGCAGTGCTAGACCGGGGCGGAACTACGAGCAGTACTTC.

This CDR3 is CASSSNPNRGVGGNTIYF. The CDR3 nucleotides read TGTGCCAGCAGCTCCAACCCAAACAGGGGAGTTGGTGGAAACACCATATATTTT. V gene TRBV7-2 combines with J gene TRBJ1-3; 7 bases are a match to TRBD1. Per germline, CDR1 SGHTA and CDR2 FQGNSA. The CDR3 runs to 18 residues. V trimming: 4 bases; J trimming: 3 bases; junction bases outside the gene matches: 15.

As to this clonotype: A read error may produce the germline difference seen at one junction end. The CDR3 sequence is CASILFQKETQYF. CDR3 bases: TGTGCCAGCATTTTATTCCAGAAAGAGACCCAGTACTTC. This chain uses TRBV27 with TRBJ2-5; D remains ambiguous. Per germline, CDR1 MNHEY and CDR2 SMNVEV (reference sequence). This CDR3 has 13 residues.

This clonotype was detected only a few times. The CDR3 coding sequence is TGCAGCGTTGTTTTAATCGGGGCCCAATATTTGGAGACCCAGTACTTC. Translating gives CSVVLIGAQYLETQYF. V and J are TRBV29-1 and TRBJ2-5; D might be TRBD1 or TRBD2, each matching 5 bases. This CDR3 is built from 16 residues. CDR1 SQVTM and CDR2 ANQGSEA come from the germline V gene. The V gene lost 4 bases and the J gene lost 5 bases, with 23 bases spanning the gap.

This clonotype occurred many times. The rearrangement joins TRBV20-1 to TRBJ2-5; a possible D gene is TRBD2 (7 bases). There are 12 residues in the CDR3. V lost 7 bases, J lost 4 bases, and 13 bases lay in between. CDR1 is DFQATT, CDR2 SNEGSKA, per germline (reference sequence). The CDR3 nucleotides read TGCAGTGAGGGAGGGGGGGGAGAGACCCAGTACTTC. It is translated as CSEGGGGETQYF.

The chain carries TRBV7-2 and TRBJ2-5; unclear D gene. CDR3 length: 13 residues. The V and J ends lost 1 base and 3 bases respectively, with 6 bases between them. CDR1 and CDR2 from the germline V gene are SGHTA and FQGNSA. The CDR3, as DNA: TGTGCCAGCAGCTTAGTCAGGAAAGAGACCCAGTACTTC. Protein sequence: CASSLVRKETQYF. The full variable domain, in which reference TRBV7-2 and TRBJ2-5 provide the parts outside the CDR3, is GAGVSQSPSNKVTEKGKDVELRCDPISGHTALYWYRQSLGQGLEFLIYFQGNSAPDKSGLPSDRFSAERTGGSVSTLTIQRTQQEDSAVYLCASSLVRKETQYFGPGTRLLVL.

The chain joins TRBV6-5 to TRBJ2-1, with 10 bases identical to TRBD2. The CDR3 is 14 residues long. V lost 6 bases, J lost 7 bases, and 6 bases stayed unmatched. CDR1 is MNHEY, CDR2 SVGAGI, per germline. The CDR3 spells CASRKREGFNEQFF. In DNA form, the CDR3 reads TGTGCCAGCAGGAAGCGGGAGGGGTTTAATGAGCAGTTCTTC.

The genes are TRBV12-3 or TRBV12-4 and TRBJ2-7; 9 bases fit TRBD2. The CDR3 totals 13 residues. Germline trimming cut 6 bases from V and 6 bases from J; bases unmatched to any gene: 6. CDR3 nucleotides: TGTGCCAGCAGGGCTAGCGGGGCGTCCGAGCAGTACTTC. Residues: CASRASGASEQYF.

This clonotype showed up just a few times. The V and J genes are TRBV3-1 and TRBJ2-1; 8 positions agree with TRBD2. There are 16 residues in the CDR3. Germline trimming cut 4 bases from V and 6 bases from J; bases unmatched to any gene: 11. The germline V gene encodes CDR1 LGHDT and CDR2 YNNKEL (reference sequence). CDR3: CASSLLHGLALNEQFF. CDR3 coding DNA: TGTGCCAGCAGCCTCCTGCACGGACTAGCCCTCAATGAGCAGTTCTTC.

This clonotype has just one count. The chain couples TRBV20-1 to TRBJ2-4; D may match TRBD1 or TRBD2 (5 bases each). CDR1 and CDR2 from the germline V gene are DFQATT and SNEGSKA (reference sequence). This CDR3 has 15 residues. Trimming took off 3 bases at V and 3 bases at J, with 15 bases between the two ends. CDR3 region: CSAREMGPSKNIQYF. The CDR3 DNA sequence: TGCAGTGCTAGGGAAATGGGACCTAGCAAAAACATTCAGTACTTC.

The chain couples TRBV5-1 to TRBJ2-1; D may be TRBD2 (5 bases). V was shortened by 0 bases and J by 0 bases, with 7 bases between the two germline ends. Germline CDR1 and CDR2: SGHRS and YFSETQ. The CDR3 loop spans 15 amino acids. In nucleotides, the CDR3 is TGCGCCAGCAGCTTGGCTAGCACCTCCTACAATGAGCAGTTCTTC. It translates to CASSLASTSYNEQFF.